The 30 T cell receptor beta chains below all came from one sample that was sequenced in a study of T cell changes during pregnancy in multiple sclerosis. Method: immunoSEQ multiplex PCR; TCRdb's copy keeps in-frame clones and lacks some. In the table there are under 65,000 clones, 90% to 95% of which are singletons. The material sequenced was CD8+ T cells from peripheral blood mononuclear cells, taken after pregnancy. The source is a female donor with multiple sclerosis, enrolled in a pregnancy study.

The rearrangement joins TRBV19 to TRBJ1-1, with D possibly being TRBD1 (5 bases). Germline V lookup: CDR1 LNHDA, CDR2 SQIVND (reference sequence). The CDR3 contains 13 residues. V lost 7 bases and J lost 4, with 13 bases in between. CDR3: CASTQGIATEAFF. For the CDR3, the DNA is TGTGCCAGTACTCAGGGAATAGCCACTGAAGCTTTCTTT.

This chain joins TRBV5-1 and TRBJ2-3, with 12 bases fitting TRBD2. The CDR3 covers 18 residues. V lost 2 bases and J lost 0; bases outside the gene matches: 7. From germline, CDR1 is SGHRS and CDR2 YFSETQ. This chain's CDR3 is CASSFEGLAGGSTDTQYF. In DNA form, the CDR3 reads TGCGCCAGCAGCTTTGAGGGCCTAGCGGGAGGGAGCACAGATACGCAGTATTTT.

Regarding this clone: The same CDR3 also results from other DNA sequences found in this sample. J is TRBJ2-7 and V is TRBV19, with D perhaps TRBD2 (6 bases). This CDR3 comprises 13 residues. Germline V gene lookup returns CDR1 LNHDA and CDR2 SQIVND (reference sequence). V was shortened by 6 bases and J by 6 bases, with 15 bases between the two germline ends. CDR3 DNA sequence: TGTGCCAGTAGCCCGGGACTGGCGGGCGAGCAGTACTTC. Protein: CASSPGLAGEQYF.

The chain links TRBV2 to TRBJ2-1, with 11 bases lining up with TRBD2. CDR1 is SNHLY, CDR2 FYNNEI, per germline. The CDR3 length is 13 residues. V was clipped by 6 bases and J by 10 bases; unmatched bases: 5. The DNA of the CDR3 is TGTGCCAGCAGGCCAGGACTAGCGGGCGAGCAGTTCTTC. As protein: CASRPGLAGEQFF. Using reference TRBV2 and TRBJ2-1 for the parts outside the CDR3, the full variable domain is EPEVTQTPSHQVTQMGQEVILRCVPISNHLYFYWYRQILGQKVEFLVSFYNNEISEKSEIFDDQFSVERPDGSNFTLKIRSTKLEDSAMYFCASRPGLAGEQFFGPGTRLTVL.

As to this clone: Its ends do not fully match the called genes, so a read error is possible. The chain couples TRBV6-1 to TRBJ2-1, with a tentative D call TRBD2 (6 bases). The CDR3 runs to 12 residues. Looked up from germline, CDR1 is MNHNS and CDR2 is SASEGT. CDR3 in amino acids: CATGTSYDEQFF. Written as DNA, the CDR3 is TGTGCCACCGGGACTTCCTACGATGAGCAGTTCTTC.

The chain uses TRBV2 and TRBJ1-5; 8 bases line up with TRBD1. CDR1 and CDR2 from the germline V gene are SNHLY and FYNNEI. The V gene end was trimmed by 8 bases and the J gene end by 4 bases; junction bases not matched to a gene: 4. This CDR3 is 13 amino acids long. CDR3 sequence (DNA): TGTGCCAGCGGGGACAGGACTAATCAGCCCCAGCATTTT. As protein: CASGDRTNQPQHF.

The V gene is TRBV7-8, the J gene TRBJ2-7, with a tentative D call TRBD1 (5 bases). CDR1 and CDR2 from the germline V gene are SGHVS and FQNEAQ. The length of the CDR3 is 14 residues. Between the trimmed V and J ends, which lost 1 base and 6 bases, there was a span of 13 bases. CDR3 DNA: TGTGCCAGCAGCTTAGGGACACCGGAGTCCGAGCAGTACTTC. Protein product: CASSLGTPESEQYF.

The chain combines TRBV5-8 with TRBJ2-1; TRBD1 matches 7 bases. The ends lost 2 bases at V and 7 bases at J; junction bases unmatched: 6. The germline V gene has CDR1 SGHTS and CDR2 YDEGEE. This CDR3 region has 14 residues. CDR3 sequence reads: CASSFEGAMNEQFF. The CDR3 DNA is TGTGCCAGCAGCTTTGAGGGGGCAATGAATGAGCAGTTCTTC.

The rearrangement joins TRBV4-3 to TRBJ2-3, with D maybe TRBD2 (6 bases). Trimming cost V 6 bases and J 2 bases, with 9 bases left between them. The CDR3 extends over 13 amino acids. The V gene's germline CDR1 is LGHNA and CDR2 YSLEER. The CDR3 region has the DNA TGCGCCAGCAGTCTAGCGTCCACAGATACGCAGTATTTT. Protein product: CASSLASTDTQYF.

The chain has TRBV5-1 and TRBJ1-4; 9 nucleotides match TRBD1. After removal of 3 bases from V and 7 bases from J, the junction contained 4 bases not matched to a gene. The CDR3 length is 14 residues. The germline V gene has CDR1 SGHRS and CDR2 YFSETQ. The CDR3 here is CASSYRTGAEKLFF. CDR3 nucleotides: TGCGCCAGCAGCTACAGGACAGGGGCTGAAAAACTGTTTTTT.

The V and J genes are TRBV7-2 and TRBJ2-1, with 11 bases lining up with TRBD2. The CDR3 sequence is 16 residues long. Germline lookup yields CDR1 SGHTA and CDR2 FQGNSA. Germline trimming cut 1 base from V and 5 bases from J; bases unmatched to any gene: 4. The CDR3 loop is CASSLDSGLADNEQFF. CDR3 DNA: TGTGCCAGCAGCTTAGATTCGGGACTAGCGGACAATGAGCAGTTCTTC.

The chain recombines TRBV7-2 with TRBJ2-7; tentatively, D is TRBD2 (6 bases). V dropped 3 bases and J dropped 2 bases, with 11 bases sitting between them. Germline V gene data show CDR1 as SGHTA and CDR2 as FQGNSA. The CDR3 length is 14 residues. The DNA of the CDR3 is TGTGCCAGCAGCTTCAAAGGACTACCCTACGAGCAGTACTTC. It yields the protein CASSFKGLPYEQYF.

The rearrangement joins TRBV7-8 to TRBJ2-5; 10 bases are a match to TRBD1. Germline V gene data show CDR1 as SGHVS and CDR2 as FQNEAQ. This CDR3 spans 16 amino acids. Unmatched junction bases numbered 7, after V lost 0 bases and J lost 6 bases. CDR3: CASSLAGTGERKTQYF. CDR3 coding DNA: TGTGCCAGCAGCTTAGCGGGGACAGGGGAACGAAAGACCCAGTACTTC.

The rearrangement uses TRBV6-1 and TRBJ1-1; TRBD1 matches 9 bases. Looked up from germline, CDR1 is MNHNS and CDR2 is SASEGT. The CDR3 covers 13 residues. The junction had 9 bases not matched to a gene; V was cut back by 10 bases and J by 6 bases. The CDR3: CAILTGGRAEAFF. The CDR3 nucleotides are TGTGCCATCCTAACAGGGGGCAGGGCTGAAGCTTTCTTT.

This chain uses TRBV27 with TRBJ1-5, with 9 bases matching TRBD1. The CDR3 spans 16 residues. The ends lost 1 base at V and 7 bases at J; junction bases unmatched: 8. Germline loops: CDR1 MNHEY, CDR2 SMNVEV (reference sequence). The DNA for the CDR3 is TGTGCCAGCAGTTTATACGGGACAGGGATTAACCAGCCCCAGCATTTT. It encodes CASSLYGTGINQPQHF.

The chain combines TRBV4-1 with TRBJ1-1; D is possibly TRBD1 (6 bases). This CDR3 comprises 13 residues. Trimming pared 4 bases from V and 6 bases from J, leaving 12 bases between. Germline V gene data show CDR1 as MGHRA and CDR2 as YSYEKL. CDR3 DNA sequence: TGCGCCAGCAGCCCCCCAGGGGTCCCTGAAGCTTTCTTT. The encoded protein is CASSPPGVPEAFF.

This chain uses TRBV7-8 with TRBJ1-1, with TRBD1 matching over 9 bases. V lost 1 base, J lost 0 bases, and 15 bases stayed unmatched. There are 20 residues in the CDR3. CDR1 is SGHVS, CDR2 FQNEAQ, per germline. The CDR3 coding sequence is TGTGCCAGCAGCTTAGTACAGGAACCCGGAACAGGGGGCATGAACACTGAAGCTTTCTTT. This encodes CASSLVQEPGTGGMNTEAFF.

The genes are TRBV11-2 and TRBJ1-2; 10 bases line up with TRBD1. The trim removed 4 bases at V and 3 bases at J, leaving 2 bases unmatched. Per germline, CDR1 SGHAT and CDR2 FQNNGV. The CDR3 totals 14 residues. CDR3 protein: CASSSDRGYYGYTF. Here the CDR3 DNA reads TGTGCCAGCAGCTCGGACAGGGGGTACTATGGCTACACCTTC. Variable domain in full (rest from reference TRBV11-2 and TRBJ1-2): EAGVAQSPRYKIIEKRQSVAFWCNPISGHATLYWYQQILGQGPKLLIQFQNNGVVDDSQLPKDRFSAERLKGVDSTLKIQPAKLEDSAVYLCASSSDRGYYGYTFGSGTRLTVV.

The chain recombines TRBV30 with TRBJ2-3; the D gene is possibly TRBD2 (6 bases). Trimming removed 0 bases from V and 2 bases from J, with 21 bases in between. CDR1 and CDR2 (germline): GTSNPN, SVGIG (reference sequence). The CDR3 length is 18 residues. CDR3 sequence reads: CAWSVQWGDPKDTDTQYF. CDR3 nucleotide sequence: TGTGCCTGGAGTGTACAGTGGGGGGATCCGAAGGACACAGATACGCAGTATTTT.

This chain connects TRBV27 to TRBJ1-5; a possible D gene is TRBD1 (6 bases). Trimming pared 7 bases from V and 6 bases from J, leaving 10 bases between. The CDR3 runs 12 residues. CDR1 and CDR2 (germline): MNHEY, SMNVEV (reference sequence). The CDR3 DNA sequence: TGTGCCAGCAAAGGGGGGGGTCAGCCCCAGCATTTT. It is translated as CASKGGGQPQHF.

The chain combines TRBV2 with TRBJ2-1, with TRBD1 matching over 8 bases. The ends lost 5 bases at V and 5 bases at J; junction bases unmatched: 2. Looked up from germline, CDR1 is SNHLY and CDR2 is FYNNEI. The CDR3 has 13 residues. This chain's CDR3 is CASSTGQDNEQFF. DNA of the CDR3: TGTGCCAGCAGTACGGGACAGGACAATGAGCAGTTCTTC. The entire variable domain, with the rest obtained from reference TRBV2 and TRBJ2-1, is as follows: EPEVTQTPSHQVTQMGQEVILRCVPISNHLYFYWYRQILGQKVEFLVSFYNNEISEKSEIFDDQFSVERPDGSNFTLKIRSTKLEDSAMYFCASSTGQDNEQFFGPGTRLTVL.

The chain has TRBV5-8 and TRBJ2-7, with TRBD1 matching 7 bases. Germline CDR1 is SGHTS and CDR2 is YDEGEE. The CDR3 spans 16 residues. V gave up 0 bases and J gave up 0 bases; unmatched junction bases: 6. CDR3 DNA sequence: TGTGCCAGCAGCTTGGGGGACGGGACAGACTCCTACGAGCAGTACTTC. This codes for CASSLGDGTDSYEQYF.

The V gene is TRBV4-1, the J gene TRBJ2-1, with 9 positions matching TRBD1. Germline CDR1 reads MGHRA; CDR2 reads YSYEKL. CDR3 length equals 15 residues. Trimming took 6 bases from V and 7 from J; bases not matched to a gene: 10. CDR3 coding DNA: TGCGCCAGCAGGCATCCCGGGACAGGGAGGAATGAGCAGTTCTTC. This sequence encodes CASRHPGTGRNEQFF.

The gene calls are TRBV9 and TRBJ2-2; a weak D match, TRBD1 (5 bases). V was shortened by 3 bases and J by 0 bases, with 24 bases between the two germline ends. The CDR3 has 20 residues. Germline V gene sequence: CDR1 SGDLS, CDR2 YYNGEE. The DNA of the CDR3 is TGTGCCAGCAGCGAGGGGCACTTGACCACACCCTTCGCGAACACCGGGGAGCTGTTTTTT. Its translation is CASSEGHLTTPFANTGELFF. Full variable domain (rest looked up from reference TRBV9 and TRBJ2-2): DSGVTQTPKHLITATGQRVTLRCSPRSGDLSVYWYQQSLDQGLQFLIQYYNGEERAKGNILERFSAQQFPDLHSELNLSSLELGDSALYFCASSEGHLTTPFANTGELFFGEGSRLTVL.

This chain joins TRBV27 and TRBJ2-7, with TRBD1 identical over 9 bases. CDR3 length equals 14 residues. Trimming removed 6 bases from V and 3 bases from J; junction bases left unmatched: 6. Per germline, CDR1 MNHEY and CDR2 SMNVEV (reference sequence). The CDR3 DNA is TGTGCCAGCAGCGCCGGGACAGGGTACTACGAGCAGTACTTC. Its protein is CASSAGTGYYEQYF.

V is TRBV27 and J is TRBJ2-1, with 11 bases aligning to TRBD2. The CDR3 runs 15 residues. The J segment lost 9 bases and the V segment lost 4 bases, leaving 8 bases of the junction unmatched. Germline CDR1 reads MNHEY; CDR2 reads SMNVEV (reference sequence). The CDR3 region has the DNA TGTGCCAGCAGTTCTTATAGCGGGAGGGCCGCTGAGCAGTTCTTC. It yields the protein CASSSYSGRAAEQFF.

The chain carries TRBV4-2 and TRBJ2-5, with D possibly TRBD2 on 6 matching bases. This CDR3 contains 14 residues. CDR1 and CDR2 (germline): LGHNA, YNFKEQ. Trimming shortened V by 3 bases and J by 4 bases, and 12 bases separated the two germline ends. CDR3 DNA: TGTGCCAGCAGCCAGGGGGGAGGAGCAGAGACCCAGTACTTC. This codes for CASSQGGGAETQYF.

This clone came up once. CDR3 loop: CATAYGQQETQYF. The CDR3 coding sequence is TGTGCCACCGCCTATGGACAGCAAGAGACCCAGTACTTC. V is TRBV10-3 and J is TRBJ2-5; a possible D gene is TRBD1 (6 bases). The V and J ends lost 10 bases and 2 bases respectively, with 14 bases between them. The CDR3 consists of 13 residues. Germline CDR1 is ENHRY and CDR2 is SYGVKD.

V usage is TRBV27 and J usage is TRBJ2-7, with 9 bases matching TRBD1. This CDR3 is 13 amino acids long. Germline trimming cut 4 bases from V and 4 bases from J; bases unmatched to any gene: 2. The germline V gene encodes CDR1 MNHEY and CDR2 SMNVEV (reference sequence). The CDR3 coding sequence is TGTGCCAGCAGTTGGACAGGGGATTACGAGCAGTACTTC. Translation: CASSWTGDYEQYF.

This clone has a single count. The chain couples TRBV5-8 to TRBJ1-1; perhaps TRBD1 as D (5 bases). CDR1 is SGHTS and CDR2 is YDEGEE in the germline V gene. This CDR3 contains 13 residues. With 3 bases removed from V and 1 base from J, the gap between germline ends came to 7 bases. The chain's CDR3 is CASSWGENTEAFF. DNA for the CDR3: TGTGCCAGCAGCTGGGGCGAGAACACTGAAGCTTTCTTT. The variable domain in full, with the rest retrieved from reference TRBV5-8 and TRBJ1-1, is EAGVTQSPTHLIKTRGQQATLRCSPISGHTSVYWYQQALGLGLQFLLWYDEGEERNRGNFPPRFSGRQFPNYSSELNVNALELEDSALYLCASSWGENTEAFFGQGTRLTVV.